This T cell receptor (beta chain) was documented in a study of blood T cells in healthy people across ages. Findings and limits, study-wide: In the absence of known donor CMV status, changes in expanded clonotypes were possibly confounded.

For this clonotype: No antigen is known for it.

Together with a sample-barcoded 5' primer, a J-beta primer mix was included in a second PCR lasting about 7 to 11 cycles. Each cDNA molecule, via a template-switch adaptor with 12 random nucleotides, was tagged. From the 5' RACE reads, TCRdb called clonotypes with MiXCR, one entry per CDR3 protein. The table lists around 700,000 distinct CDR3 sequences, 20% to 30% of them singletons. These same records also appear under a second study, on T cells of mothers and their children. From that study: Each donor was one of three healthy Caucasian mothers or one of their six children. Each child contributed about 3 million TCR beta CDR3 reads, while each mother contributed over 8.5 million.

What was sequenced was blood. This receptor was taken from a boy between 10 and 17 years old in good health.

CDR3 bases: TGCGCCAGCAGCCAAGATAGTGTGGCAGGGGGGAACGAGCAGTACTTC. Translating it yields CASSQDSVAGGNEQYF. The chain couples TRBV4-1 to TRBJ2-5, with D maybe TRBD1 (7 bases). The closer fit of TRBJ2-7 to the DNA end suggests the J call may be wrong. The CDR3 spans 16 residues. Germline V gene lookup returns CDR1 MGHRA and CDR2 YSYEKL.